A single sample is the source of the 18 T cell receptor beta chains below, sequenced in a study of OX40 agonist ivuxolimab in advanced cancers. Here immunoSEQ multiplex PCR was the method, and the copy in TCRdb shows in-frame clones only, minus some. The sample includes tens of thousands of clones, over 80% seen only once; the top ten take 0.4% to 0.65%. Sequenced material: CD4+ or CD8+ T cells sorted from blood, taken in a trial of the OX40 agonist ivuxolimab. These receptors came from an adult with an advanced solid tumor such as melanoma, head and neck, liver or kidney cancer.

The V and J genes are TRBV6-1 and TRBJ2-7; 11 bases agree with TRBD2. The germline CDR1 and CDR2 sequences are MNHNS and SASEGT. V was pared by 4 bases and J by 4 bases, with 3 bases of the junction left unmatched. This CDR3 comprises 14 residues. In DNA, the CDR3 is TGTGCCAGCAGTGCGGGACTAGCGGAGTACGAGCAGTACTTC. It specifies CASSAGLAEYEQYF.

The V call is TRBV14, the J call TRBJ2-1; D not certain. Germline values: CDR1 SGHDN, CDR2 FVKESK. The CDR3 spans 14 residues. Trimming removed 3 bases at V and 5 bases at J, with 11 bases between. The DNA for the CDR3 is TGTGCCAGCAGCCACCTAACTTCCGACAATGAGCAGTTCTTC. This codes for CASSHLTSDNEQFF.

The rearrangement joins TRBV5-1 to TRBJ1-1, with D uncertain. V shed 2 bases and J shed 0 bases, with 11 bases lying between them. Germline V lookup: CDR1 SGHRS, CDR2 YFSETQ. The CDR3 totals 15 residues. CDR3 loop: CASSFQVPMNTEAFF. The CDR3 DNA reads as TGCGCCAGCAGCTTCCAGGTCCCTATGAACACTGAAGCTTTCTTT.

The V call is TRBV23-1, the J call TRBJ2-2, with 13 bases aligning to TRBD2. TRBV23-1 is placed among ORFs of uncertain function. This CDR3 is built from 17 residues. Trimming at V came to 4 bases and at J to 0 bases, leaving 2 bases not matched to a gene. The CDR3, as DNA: TGCGCCAGCAGTCGACTAGCGGGAGGCCCGAACACCGGGGAGCTGTTTTTT. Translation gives CASSRLAGGPNTGELFF.

The CDR3 DNA reads as TGTGCCAGTAGGGACGGTTTGATGAGGAAACTGTTTTTT. This gives the protein CASRDGLMRKLFF. The chain couples TRBV19 to TRBJ1-4; no clear D. V lost 6 bases, J lost 11 bases, and 16 bases lay in between. This CDR3 has 13 residues. The germline V gene has CDR1 LNHDA and CDR2 SQIVND (reference sequence).

The CDR3: CASSQIGGDTGELFF. In nucleotides, the CDR3 is TGTGCCAGCAGTCAAATAGGGGGGGACACCGGGGAGCTGTTTTTT. The V and J genes are TRBV6-5 and TRBJ2-2; D might be TRBD2 (7 bases). Trimming took 5 bases from V and 3 from J, leaving 13 bases between them. Germline loops: CDR1 MNHEY, CDR2 SVGAGI. This CDR3 has 15 amino acids.

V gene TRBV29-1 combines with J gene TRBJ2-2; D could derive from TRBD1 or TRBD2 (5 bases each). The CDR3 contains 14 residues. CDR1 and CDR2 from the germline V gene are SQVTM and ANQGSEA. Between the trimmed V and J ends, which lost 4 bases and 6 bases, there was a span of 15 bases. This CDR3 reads CSVGAGWGAGELFF. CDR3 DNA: TGCAGCGTTGGGGCAGGGTGGGGAGCCGGGGAGCTGTTTTTT.

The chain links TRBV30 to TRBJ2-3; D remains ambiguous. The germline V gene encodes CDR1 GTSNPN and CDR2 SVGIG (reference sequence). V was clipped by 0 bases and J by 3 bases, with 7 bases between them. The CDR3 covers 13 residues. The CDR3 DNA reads TGTGCCTGGAGTGTTGGGATGACAGATACGCAGTATTTT. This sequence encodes CAWSVGMTDTQYF.

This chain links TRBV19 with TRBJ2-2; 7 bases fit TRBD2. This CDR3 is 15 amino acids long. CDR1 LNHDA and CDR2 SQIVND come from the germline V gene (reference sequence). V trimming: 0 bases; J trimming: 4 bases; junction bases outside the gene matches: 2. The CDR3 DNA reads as TGTGCCAGTAGTATAGAACTAGCGCGCACCGGGGAGCTGTTTTTT. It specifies CASSIELARTGELFF.

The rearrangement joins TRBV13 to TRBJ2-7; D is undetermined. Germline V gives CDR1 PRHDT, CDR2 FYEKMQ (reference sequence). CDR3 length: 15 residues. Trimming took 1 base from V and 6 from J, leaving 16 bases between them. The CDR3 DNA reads TGTGCCAGCAGCTTAGAAAGGGCCAGTATTCCCGAGCAGTACTTC. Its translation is CASSLERASIPEQYF.

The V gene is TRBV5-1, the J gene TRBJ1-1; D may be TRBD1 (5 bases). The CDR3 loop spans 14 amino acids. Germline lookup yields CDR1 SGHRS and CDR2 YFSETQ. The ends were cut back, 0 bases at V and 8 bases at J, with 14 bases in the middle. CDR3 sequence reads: CASSLARQGGEAFF. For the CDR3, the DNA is TGCGCCAGCAGCTTGGCCAGGCAGGGAGGGGAAGCTTTCTTT. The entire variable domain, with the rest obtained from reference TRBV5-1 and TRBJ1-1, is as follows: KAGVTQTPRYLIKTRGQQVTLSCSPISGHRSVSWYQQTPGQGLQFLFEYFSETQRNKGNFPGRFSGRQFSNSRSEMNVSTLELGDSALYLCASSLARQGGEAFFGQGTRLTVV.

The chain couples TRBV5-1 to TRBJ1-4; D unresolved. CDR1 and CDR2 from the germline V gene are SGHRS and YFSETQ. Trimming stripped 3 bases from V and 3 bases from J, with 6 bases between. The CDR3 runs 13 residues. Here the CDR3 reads CASSWNSNEKLFF. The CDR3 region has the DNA TGCGCCAGCAGCTGGAATTCTAATGAAAAACTGTTTTTT.

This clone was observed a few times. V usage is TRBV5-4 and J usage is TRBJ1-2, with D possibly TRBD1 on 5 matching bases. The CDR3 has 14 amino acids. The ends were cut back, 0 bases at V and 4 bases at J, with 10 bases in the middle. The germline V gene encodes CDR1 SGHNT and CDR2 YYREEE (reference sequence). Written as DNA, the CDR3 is TGTGCCAGCAGCTTGGCCCCAGGGACCTATGGCTACACCTTC. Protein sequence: CASSLAPGTYGYTF.

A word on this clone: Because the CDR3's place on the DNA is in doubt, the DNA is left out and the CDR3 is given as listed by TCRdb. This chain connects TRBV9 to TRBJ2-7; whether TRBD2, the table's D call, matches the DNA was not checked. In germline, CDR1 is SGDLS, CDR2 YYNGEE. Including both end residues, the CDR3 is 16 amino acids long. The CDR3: CASSVGTGTSNEEAYF.

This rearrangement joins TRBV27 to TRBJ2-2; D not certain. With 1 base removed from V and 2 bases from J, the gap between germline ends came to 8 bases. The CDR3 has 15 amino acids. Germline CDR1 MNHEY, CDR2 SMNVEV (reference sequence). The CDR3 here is CASSLYWDNTGELFF. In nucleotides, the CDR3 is TGTGCCAGCAGTTTATATTGGGATAACACCGGGGAGCTGTTTTTT.

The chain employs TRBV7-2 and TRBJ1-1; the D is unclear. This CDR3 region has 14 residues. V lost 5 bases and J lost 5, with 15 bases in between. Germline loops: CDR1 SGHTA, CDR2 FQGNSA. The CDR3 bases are TGTGCCAGCAGCCAAGGGAGGTCTATTACTGAAGCTTTCTTT. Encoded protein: CASSQGRSITEAFF.

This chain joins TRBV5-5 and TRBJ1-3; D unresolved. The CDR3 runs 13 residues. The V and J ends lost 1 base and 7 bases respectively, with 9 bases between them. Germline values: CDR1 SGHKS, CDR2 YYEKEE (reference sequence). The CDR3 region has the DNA TGTGCCAGCAGCTTGCCCACCGGGAACACCATATATTTT. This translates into CASSLPTGNTIYF.

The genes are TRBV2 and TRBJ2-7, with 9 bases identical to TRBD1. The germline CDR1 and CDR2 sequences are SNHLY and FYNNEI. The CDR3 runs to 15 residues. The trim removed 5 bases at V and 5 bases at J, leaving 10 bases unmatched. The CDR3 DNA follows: TGTGCCAGCAGTAGGCCGGGACAGGGAGTCAACGAGCAGTACTTC. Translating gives CASSRPGQGVNEQYF. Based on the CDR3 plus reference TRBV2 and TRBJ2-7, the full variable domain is EPEVTQTPSHQVTQMGQEVILRCVPISNHLYFYWYRQILGQKVEFLVSFYNNEISEKSEIFDDQFSVERPDGSNFTLKIRSTKLEDSAMYFCASSRPGQGVNEQYFGPGTRLTVT.